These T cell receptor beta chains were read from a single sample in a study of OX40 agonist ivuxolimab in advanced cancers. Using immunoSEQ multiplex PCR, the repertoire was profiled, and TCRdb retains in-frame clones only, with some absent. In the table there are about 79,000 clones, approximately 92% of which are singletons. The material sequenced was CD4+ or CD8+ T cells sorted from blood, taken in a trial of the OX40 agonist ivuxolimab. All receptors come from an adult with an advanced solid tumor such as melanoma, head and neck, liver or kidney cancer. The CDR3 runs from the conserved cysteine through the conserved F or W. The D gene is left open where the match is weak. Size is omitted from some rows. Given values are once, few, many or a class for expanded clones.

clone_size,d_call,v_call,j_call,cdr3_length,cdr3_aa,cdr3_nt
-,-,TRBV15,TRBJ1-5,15,CATSSLSRGNQPQHF,TGTGCCACCAGCTCCCTTTCCAGGGGCAATCAGCCCCAGCATTTT
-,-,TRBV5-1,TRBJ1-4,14,CASSLGGANEKLFF,TGCGCCAGCAGCTTGGGAGGGGCTAATGAAAAACTGTTTTTT
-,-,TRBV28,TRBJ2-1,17,CASRKTPRILWPHEQFF,TGTGCCAGCAGAAAGACCCCCAGGATTCTGTGGCCCCATGAGCAGTTCTTC
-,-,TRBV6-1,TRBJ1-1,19,CASSEAWFRTGEGNTEAFF,TGTGCCAGCAGTGAAGCGTGGTTCCGTACCGGAGAGGGGAACACTGAAGCTTTCTTT
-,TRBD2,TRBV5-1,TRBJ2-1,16,CASSPTGLAGRAEQFF,TGCGCCAGCAGCCCCACCGGACTAGCGGGGCGGGCAGAGCAGTTCTTC
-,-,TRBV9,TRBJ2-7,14,CASSVAGSTYEQYF,TGTGCCAGCAGCGTCGCCGGGAGCACCTACGAGCAGTACTTC
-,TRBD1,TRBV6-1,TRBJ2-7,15,CASSHPGQGLHEQYF,TGTGCCAGCAGCCATCCGGGACAGGGTCTGCACGAGCAGTACTTC
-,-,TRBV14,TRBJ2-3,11,CASSLTDTQYF,TGTGCCAGCAGCCTCACCGATACGCAGTATTTT
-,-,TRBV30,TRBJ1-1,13,CAWSWGVGAEAFF,TGTGCCTGGAGTTGGGGCGTCGGGGCTGAAGCTTTCTTT
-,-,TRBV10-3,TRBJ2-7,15,CAIRKQTGETYEQYF,TGTGCCATCAGGAAACAGACAGGAGAAACCTACGAGCAGTACTTC
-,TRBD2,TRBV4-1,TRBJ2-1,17,CASSQDPSGASYNEQFF,TGCGCCAGCAGCCAAGACCCTAGCGGGGCGTCCTACAATGAGCAGTTCTTC
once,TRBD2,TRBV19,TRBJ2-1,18,CASSIVSSLAGNYNEQFF,TGTGCCAGTAGTATAGTTTCCTCACTAGCGGGTAATTACAATGAGCAGTTCTTC
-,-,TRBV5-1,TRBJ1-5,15,CASSRDSYSNQPQHF,TGCGCCAGCAGCCGAGACAGCTATAGCAATCAGCCCCAGCATTTT
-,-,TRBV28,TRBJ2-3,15,CASRGSTGSTDTQYF,TGTGCCAGCAGGGGCTCGACAGGCAGTACAGATACGCAGTATTTT
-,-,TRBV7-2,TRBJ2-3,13,CASSPGAADTQYF,TGTGCCAGCAGCCCGGGGGCGGCAGATACGCAGTATTTT
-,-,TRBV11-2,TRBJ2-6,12,CASSFGANVLTF,TGTGCCAGCAGCTTCGGGGCCAACGTCCTGACTTTC
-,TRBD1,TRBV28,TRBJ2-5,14,CASSEDRSQETQYF,TGTGCCAGCAGTGAGGACAGGAGCCAAGAGACCCAGTACTTC
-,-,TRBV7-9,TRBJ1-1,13,CASSFRDSTEAFF,TGTGCCAGCAGCTTCAGAGACTCCACTGAAGCTTTCTTT
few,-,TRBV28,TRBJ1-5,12,CASNVRNQPQHF,TGTGCCAGCAATGTGCGCAATCAGCCCCAGCATTTT
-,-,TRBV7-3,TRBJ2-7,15,CASSLGGGGPYEQYF,TGTGCCAGCAGCCTAGGGGGGGGCGGGCCCTACGAGCAGTACTTC
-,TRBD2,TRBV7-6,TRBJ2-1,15,CASSWLAGGLSEQFF,TGTGCCAGCAGCTGGCTAGCGGGAGGGCTCAGCGAGCAGTTCTTC
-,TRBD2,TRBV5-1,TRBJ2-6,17,CASSSGTSGSGANVLTF,TGCGCCAGCAGTTCCGGGACTAGCGGCTCTGGGGCCAACGTCCTGACTTTC
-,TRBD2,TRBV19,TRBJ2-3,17,CASSLTAGGVSADTQYF,TGTGCCAGTAGCTTGACAGCGGGAGGGGTGTCGGCAGATACGCAGTATTTT
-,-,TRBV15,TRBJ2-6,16,CATSRDRPTGANVLTF,TGTGCCACCAGCAGAGATCGTCCTACTGGGGCCAACGTCCTGACTTTC
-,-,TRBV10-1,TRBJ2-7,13,CASSAGTLLEQYF,TGCGCCAGCAGCGCAGGGACTCTCCTCGAGCAGTACTTC
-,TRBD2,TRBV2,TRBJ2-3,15,CASSEFTSGRETQYF,TGTGCCAGCAGTGAATTCACTAGCGGGAGAGAGACGCAGTATTTT
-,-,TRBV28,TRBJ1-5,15,CASSFPGSHPQPQHF,TGTGCCAGCAGTTTCCCAGGGTCCCACCCTCAGCCCCAGCATTTT
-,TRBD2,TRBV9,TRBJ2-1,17,CASSFRLAGAPYNEQFF,TGTGCCAGCAGCTTCAGACTAGCGGGCGCACCTTACAATGAGCAGTTCTTC
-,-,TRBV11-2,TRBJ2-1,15,CASSNKTGAGNEQFF,TGTGCCAGCAGTAACAAGACGGGAGCGGGCAATGAGCAGTTCTTC
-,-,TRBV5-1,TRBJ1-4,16,CASSAGQTEGNEKLFF,TGCGCCAGCAGCGCCGGACAGACAGAGGGCAATGAAAAACTGTTTTTT
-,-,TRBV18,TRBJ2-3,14,CASSPPALRDTQYF,TGTGCCAGCTCACCACCGGCATTAAGAGATACGCAGTATTTT
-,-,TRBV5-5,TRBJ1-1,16,CASSLGVGGSYTEAFF,TGTGCCAGCAGCTTGGGGGTGGGGGGATCGTACACTGAAGCTTTCTTT
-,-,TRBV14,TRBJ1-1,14,CASSQGPGTTEAFF,TGTGCCAGCAGCCAAGGGCCGGGAACCACTGAAGCTTTCTTT
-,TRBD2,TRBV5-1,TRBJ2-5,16,CASYPGTSGRIETQYF,TGCGCCAGCTACCCTGGGACTAGCGGGAGGATAGAGACCCAGTACTTC
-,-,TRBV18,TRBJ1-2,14,CASSLGEGFYGYTF,TGTGCCAGCTCCCTTGGTGAAGGGTTCTATGGCTACACCTTC
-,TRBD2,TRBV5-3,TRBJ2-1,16,CARSLARAGDPNEQFF,TGTGCCAGAAGCTTGGCCAGAGCGGGAGATCCCAATGAGCAGTTCTTC
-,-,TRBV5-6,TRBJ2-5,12,CASSLGSETQYF,TGTGCCAGCAGCTTGGGATCAGAGACCCAGTACTTC
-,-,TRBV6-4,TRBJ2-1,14,CASSAMAGTGEQFF,TGTGCCAGCAGTGCTATGGCGGGAACGGGTGAGCAGTTCTTC
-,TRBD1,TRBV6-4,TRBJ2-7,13,CASSPDRGGEQYF,TGTGCCAGCAGTCCAGACAGGGGCGGCGAGCAGTACTTC
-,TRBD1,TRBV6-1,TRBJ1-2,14,CASTVETGGYGYTF,TGTGCCAGCACGGTAGAGACAGGGGGCTATGGCTACACCTTC
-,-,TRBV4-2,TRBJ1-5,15,CVSSSRDGSNQPQHF,TGTGTCAGCAGCTCCCGGGACGGTAGCAATCAGCCCCAGCATTTT
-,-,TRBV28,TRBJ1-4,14,CASRGGTSNEKLFF,TGTGCCAGCAGGGGGGGGACCAGTAATGAAAAACTGTTTTTT
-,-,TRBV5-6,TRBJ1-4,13,CASSLGRNEKLFF,TGTGCCAGCAGCTTGGGCAGGAATGAAAAACTGTTTTTT
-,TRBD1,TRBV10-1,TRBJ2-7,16,CASSDPGTGAPYEQYF,TGCGCCAGCAGTGACCCAGGGACAGGGGCGCCCTACGAGCAGTACTTC
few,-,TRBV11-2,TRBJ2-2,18,CASYPLRWGRANTGELFF,TGTGCCAGCTACCCCCTTCGGTGGGGCAGGGCTAACACCGGGGAGCTGTTTTTT
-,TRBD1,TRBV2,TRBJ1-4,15,CASSFWTGPNEKLFF,TGTGCCAGCAGTTTCTGGACAGGACCTAATGAAAAACTGTTTTTT
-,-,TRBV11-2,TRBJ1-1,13,CASRFLSYTEAFF,TGTGCCAGCAGGTTTTTGTCCTACACTGAAGCTTTCTTT
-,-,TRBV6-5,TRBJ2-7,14,CASSYSYSSYEQYF,TGTGCCAGCAGTTACTCTTACTCATCCTACGAGCAGTACTTC
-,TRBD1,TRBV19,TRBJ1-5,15,CASSTQGDFNQPQHF,TGTGCCAGTAGTACCCAGGGGGACTTCAATCAGCCCCAGCATTTT